This T cell receptor (beta chain) originates from a study of CD8+ T cells in alopecia areata. Study results and caveats: For lesional scalp, especially alopecia totalis/universalis, clonality was higher than in normal scalp. The study found tofacitinib significantly decreased scalp clonality and expanded CD8+ clones among the top 100.

The treatment denotes: oral pan-JAK inhibitor, 5-10 mg twice daily. Comment on this clone: Its target is not known.

The V gene lost 0 bases and the J gene lost 4 bases, with 10 bases spanning the gap. This CDR3 is built from 14 residues. CDR1 is LGHNA, CDR2 YSLEER, per germline. RNA, once extracted, was reverse transcribed into cDNA for use as the sequencing template. The method was immunoSEQ multiplex PCR; TCRdb's version includes in-frame clones alone and lacks a portion of them. Of 100,000 to 140,000 clones listed, roughly 84% are singletons. This sequence originates from a human donor with alopecia areata. The sample here was CD8+ T cells sorted from blood, taken at week 24, from a patient treated with tofacitinib. This chain joins TRBV4-3 and TRBJ2-7; no clear D. The CDR3 is CASSQDRWGYEQYF. CDR3 bases: TGCGCCAGCAGCCAAGATAGGTGGGGATACGAGCAGTACTTC.